Listed below are T cell receptor beta chains from one sample, sequenced in a study of T cells in Graves' hyperthyroidism and ophthalmopathy. Each CDR3 protein gets one entry after TCRdb re-called the multiplex PCR reads with MiXCR. The table has fewer than 750,000 distinct CDR3 sequences, roughly 15% seen once. Sequencing used blood. The source is a woman between 35 and 50 years old with Graves' ophthalmopathy. CDR3s include the opening cysteine and the closing phenylalanine or tryptophan. D genes are given only for firm matches. Rows may omit the clone size; those that give it use once, few, many or a size class.

>TRBD1|.|TRBV15|TRBJ2-5
CATSSRPTGSEETQYF
TGTGCCACCAGCAGCCGACCGACAGGGTCGGAAGAGACCCAGTACTTC
>TRBD2|many|TRBV28|TRBJ2-7
CASSGTTSGSYEQYF
TGTGCCAGCAGTGGTACGACTAGCGGGAGTTACGAGCAGTACTTC
>.|many|TRBV6-5|TRBJ1-5
CASSYGGGQPQHF
TGTGCCAGCAGTTATGGGGGAGGACAGCCCCAGCATTTT
>TRBD1|few|TRBV7-9|TRBJ2-7
CASSSWTGGQYEQYF
TGTGCCAGCAGCTCGTGGACAGGGGGCCAGTACGAGCAGTACTTC
>.|many|TRBV11-2|TRBJ2-7
CASSLEGVMTGYEQYF
TGTGCCAGCAGCCTAGAGGGTGTAATGACCGGCTACGAGCAGTACTTC
>TRBD2|many|TRBV6-5|TRBJ2-7
CASSYLLAGGPSYEQYF
TGTGCCAGCAGTTACCTTCTAGCGGGAGGGCCCTCCTACGAGCAGTACTTC
>.|many|TRBV2|TRBJ2-5
CASSESGLQVGTQYF
TGTGCCAGCAGTGAATCTGGACTCCAGGTCGGGACCCAGTACTTC
>TRBD1|many|TRBV15|TRBJ1-2
CATSRDGMTGRNGYTF
TGTGCCACCAGCAGAGATGGGATGACAGGGAGGAATGGCTACACCTTC
>.|many|TRBV28|TRBJ1-5
CASSPQGRAINQPQHF
TGTGCCAGCAGCCCTCAGGGGAGAGCAATCAATCAGCCCCAGCATTTT
>.|.|TRBV6-5|TRBJ2-5
CASSYADREETQYF
TGTGCCAGCAGTTACGCGGACCGGGAAGAGACCCAGTACTTC
>TRBD1|many|TRBV28|TRBJ2-5
CASSHYGQGAEETQYF
TGTGCCAGCAGTCACTACGGACAGGGGGCGGAAGAGACCCAGTACTTC
>.|many|TRBV2|TRBJ2-7
CASSDAGVRGFSYEQYF
TGTGCCAGCAGTGACGCGGGTGTAAGGGGTTTTTCCTACGAGCAGTACTTC
>.|many|TRBV5-1|TRBJ2-4
CASSLEDSGYATSKNIQYF
TGCGCCAGCAGCTTGGAGGACAGTGGGTATGCTACTAGCAAAAACATTCAGTACTTC
>.|many|TRBV7-6|TRBJ2-2
CASSLAGLGTGELFF
TGTGCCAGCAGCTTAGCGGGACTTGGCACCGGGGAGCTGTTTTTT
>TRBD1|many|TRBV6-5|TRBJ1-6
CASRSGGGSPLHF
TGTGCCAGCAGATCAGGGGGCGGTTCACCCCTCCACTTT
>TRBD1|.|TRBV13|TRBJ2-7
CASSSYTGTGGYEQYF
TGTGCCAGCAGCTCATATACCGGGACAGGGGGATACGAGCAGTACTTC
>TRBD2|many|TRBV6-2/TRBV6-3|TRBJ2-5
CAGSDRLAVQETQYF
TGTGCCGGCAGCGATAGACTAGCCGTCCAAGAGACCCAGTACTTC
>.|.|TRBV9|TRBJ1-5
CASSSGGASQPQHF
TGTGCCAGCAGCTCAGGAGGGGCGTCTCAGCCCCAGCATTTT
>.|many|TRBV27|TRBJ2-7
CASFRGLGYEQYF
TGTGCCAGCTTCAGGGGACTCGGGTACGAGCAGTACTTC
>.|many|TRBV30|TRBJ1-3
CAWSDRGYTIYF
TGTGCCTGGAGTGATCGGGGCTACACCATATATTTT
>TRBD1|few|TRBV20-1|TRBJ2-7
CSAILRDRGYEQYF
TGCAGTGCTATTCTCCGGGACAGGGGCTACGAGCAGTACTTC
>TRBD2|many|TRBV13|TRBJ2-2
CASSTLAASGELFF
TGTGCCAGCAGCACCCTAGCGGCCTCCGGGGAGCTGTTTTTT
>.|many|TRBV6-5|TRBJ1-6
CASSYSIAGLNSPLHF
TGTGCCAGCAGTTACTCGATTGCAGGCTTGAATTCACCCCTCCACTTT
>.|many|TRBV11-2|TRBJ2-5
CASSFTGAPFETQYF
TGTGCCAGCAGTTTCACGGGAGCCCCTTTTGAGACCCAGTACTTC
>.|.|TRBV28|TRBJ2-6
CASSSATAGGANVLTF
TGTGCCAGCAGTTCCGCCACAGCAGGAGGGGCCAACGTCCTGACTTTC
>.|many|TRBV19|TRBJ1-1
CASRVSSWGTEAFF
TGTGCCAGTAGGGTTTCCTCGTGGGGGACTGAAGCTTTCTTT
>.|.|TRBV25-1|TRBJ2-2
CASSGTENTGGLFF
TGTGCCAGCAGTGGGACGGAAAACACCGGGGGGCTGTTTTTT
>.|many|TRBV28|TRBJ2-7
CASSLGQVVPSFGQYF
TGTGCCAGCAGTTTAGGGCAGGTGGTGCCTAGTTTCGGGCAGTACTTC
>TRBD1|many|TRBV20-1|TRBJ1-2
CSATGTARGYTF
TGCAGTGCTACCGGGACAGCAAGAGGCTACACCTTC
>.|few|TRBV6-1|TRBJ2-5
CAGCSRGGQETQYF
TGTGCCGGATGTTCGAGAGGGGGGCAAGAGACCCAGTACTTC
>.|many|TRBV12-3/TRBV12-4|TRBJ1-1
CASTLTGGYTEAFF
TGTGCCAGCACCTTGACGGGAGGGTACACTGAAGCTTTCTTT
>TRBD2|.|TRBV3-1|TRBJ2-7
CASSQERPSGTSEQYF
TGTGCCAGCAGCCAAGAACGACCTAGCGGGACAAGCGAGCAGTACTTC
>TRBD2|.|TRBV7-3|TRBJ2-4
CASSDLAGVGKNIQYF
TGTGCCAGCAGCGATCTAGCGGGAGTGGGCAAAAACATTCAGTACTTC
>.|many|TRBV7-2|TRBJ1-2
CASSLSSGIRYGYTF
TGTGCCAGCAGCTTAAGTAGTGGGATACGCTATGGCTACACCTTC
>.|many|TRBV11-2|TRBJ2-7
CASSLDRGIRVYEQYF
TGTGCCAGCAGCTTAGATCGGGGGATTCGGGTCTACGAGCAGTACTTC
>.|.|TRBV20-1|TRBJ1-2
CSASPANYGYTF
TGCAGTGCTAGCCCTGCGAACTATGGCTACACCTTC
>.|many|TRBV11-2|TRBJ2-5
CASSRRGPPAKLRETQYF
TGTGCCAGCAGCCGGAGGGGACCCCCCGCCAAATTGCGGGAGACCCAGTACTTC
>.|few|TRBV28|TRBJ1-6
CASRYRVTDSPLHF
TGTGCCAGCAGATACAGGGTCACAGATTCACCCCTCCACTTT
>.|few|TRBV20-1|TRBJ2-7
CSARAPGEGSYEQYF
TGCAGTGCTAGAGCCCCGGGAGAGGGCTCCTACGAGCAGTACTTC
>TRBD1|.|TRBV4-1|TRBJ1-2
CASSQGRAGGSYGYTF
TGCGCCAGCAGCCAAGGGCGGGCAGGGGGCAGCTATGGCTACACCTTC
>.|many|TRBV27|TRBJ2-7
CASSLWDKQYEQYF
TGTGCCAGCAGTTTATGGGACAAGCAATACGAGCAGTACTTC
>.|many|TRBV6-2/TRBV6-3|TRBJ1-2
CASSYARIGYGYTF
TGTGCCAGCAGTTACGCCAGGATAGGCTATGGCTACACCTTC
>TRBD2|many|TRBV12-3/TRBV12-4|TRBJ2-3
CASSPVGVGGGTDTQYF
TGTGCCAGCAGCCCCGTGGGTGTGGGGGGGGGGACAGATACGCAGTATTTT
>.|.|TRBV27|TRBJ1-5
CASRPGPYSNQPQHF
TGTGCCAGCAGGCCAGGGCCCTATAGCAATCAGCCCCAGCATTTT
>.|many|TRBV19|TRBJ1-2
CASYGRIYGYTF
TGTGCCAGTTACGGACGGATCTATGGCTACACCTTC
>TRBD1|many|TRBV6-5|TRBJ1-1
CASSYPPTGGTEAFF
TGTGCCAGCAGTTACCCCCCAACAGGGGGCACTGAAGCTTTCTTT
>.|.|TRBV18|TRBJ2-2
CASSVGWQNTGELFF
TGTGCCAGCTCAGTCGGATGGCAAAACACCGGGGAGCTGTTTTTT
>.|many|TRBV6-5|TRBJ2-7
CASSYATGRYEQYF
TGTGCCAGCAGTTACGCCACAGGGAGGTACGAGCAGTACTTC
>.|many|TRBV18|TRBJ2-2
CASSYGGVALTRGELFF
TGTGCCAGCTCCTACGGCGGAGTAGCGCTCACACGAGGGGAGCTGTTTTTT
>.|.|TRBV6-1|TRBJ2-7
CASSSSGTQYEQYF
TGTGCCAGCAGTAGCTCCGGGACACAGTACGAGCAGTACTTC
>.|.|TRBV28|TRBJ2-5
CASSLIAKTQYF
TGTGCCAGCAGTTTGATTGCGAAGACCCAGTACTTC
>.|few|TRBV12-3/TRBV12-4|TRBJ1-2
CASSPLLSGYTF
TGTGCCAGCAGTCCCCTCCTTAGCGGCTACACCTTC
>.|many|TRBV28|TRBJ2-3
CASSLRITQYF
TGTGCCAGCAGTTTAAGAATTACGCAGTATTTT
>TRBD1|many|TRBV28|TRBJ1-2
CASSLRTGGDGYTF
TGTGCCAGCAGTCTCCGGACAGGGGGCGATGGCTACACCTTC
>TRBD2|many|TRBV19|TRBJ2-7
CASSYISSGSPYEQYF
TGTGCCAGTAGCTATATTTCGAGCGGGAGTCCTTACGAGCAGTACTTC
>TRBD2|many|TRBV20-1|TRBJ2-5
CSALGLAGRETQYF
TGCAGTGCCCTCGGGCTAGCGGGAAGGGAGACCCAGTACTTC
>TRBD1|many|TRBV28|TRBJ2-7
CASSLFGQVGGRTYEQYF
TGTGCCAGCAGTTTATTCGGACAGGTTGGGGGACGAACCTACGAGCAGTACTTC
>.|many|TRBV2|TRBJ2-5
CASSLTRSGETQYF
TGTGCCAGCAGCCTGACCCGAAGCGGAGAGACCCAGTACTTC
>TRBD1|many|TRBV10-3|TRBJ1-1
CAISQGQAGGQAFF
TGTGCCATCAGTCAGGGACAGGCGGGAGGACAAGCTTTCTTT
>TRBD2|many|TRBV28|TRBJ2-7
CASSLSGRNTGGYEQYF
TGTGCCAGCAGCCTTAGCGGGAGGAACACCGGGGGCTACGAGCAGTACTTC